These 18 T cell receptor beta chains were all obtained from the same sample, sequenced in a study of T-cell reconstitution after alpha-beta-depleted transplantation in children. This sample's TCRbeta library carried unique molecular identifier barcodes. TCRdb analysed the PCR reads with MiXCR anew, one entry per CDR3 protein. The sample includes some 640,000 distinct CDR3 sequences, around 16% of them seen just once. The material was PBMCs from the stem cell graft donor, obtained from the stem cell graft. The receptor source for this set is a human donor who donated a stem cell graft to a child with acute myeloid leukemia.

In regard to this clonotype: It may be a read error: a sequence one base away is much more abundant. The chain has TRBV29-1 and TRBJ2-3; TRBD1 is a possible D gene (5 bases). Deletions cut 4 bases from V and 2 bases from J, with 13 bases between. This CDR3 region has 14 residues. The germline V gene encodes CDR1 SQVTM and CDR2 ANQGSEA. CDR3 protein: CSVAGRLNTDTQYF. As DNA, the CDR3 is TGCAGCGTTGCAGGGCGGCTTAACACAGATACGCAGTATTTT.

In its sample, this clonotype was seen many times. The genes are TRBV29-1 and TRBJ2-3; D tentatively reads TRBD1 or TRBD2 (5 bases each). Trimming took off 3 bases at V and 0 bases at J, with 7 bases between the two ends. Germline CDR1 and CDR2: SQVTM and ANQGSEA. This CDR3 has 13 residues. The CDR3 sequence: CSVEWGSTDTQYF. In nucleotides, the CDR3 is TGCAGCGTTGAGTGGGGGAGCACAGATACGCAGTATTTT.

This clonotype was seen a few times. The chain carries TRBV29-1 and TRBJ2-1; D is perhaps TRBD1 (5 bases). V was shortened by 0 bases and J by 9 bases, with 12 bases between the two germline ends. Looked up from germline, CDR1 is SQVTM and CDR2 is ANQGSEA. CDR3 length: 13 residues. The CDR3 DNA reads as TGCAGCGTTGAAGAAGTCCAGGGCGGTGAGCAGTTCTTC. Translated: CSVEEVQGGEQFF.

CDR3 sequence (DNA): TGTGCCAGCAGCTTGGGAGGCCAGGGAAAGGGAGAGACCCAGTACTTC. Translation: CASSLGGQGKGETQYF. The chain carries TRBV5-5 and TRBJ2-5; tentatively, D is TRBD1 (5 bases). Germline CDR1 is SGHKS and CDR2 is YYEKEE (reference sequence). The V gene lost 0 bases and the J gene lost 4 bases, with 16 bases spanning the gap. This CDR3 comprises 16 residues.

This clonotype was found many times. This chain uses TRBV29-1 with TRBJ1-1, with a possible D match to TRBD1 (5 bases). V gave up 3 bases and J gave up 4 bases, with 6 bases separating them. Germline V CDR1 and CDR2: SQVTM, ANQGSEA. This CDR3 comprises 11 residues. The CDR3 sequence: CSVDDSTEAFF. The CDR3 nucleotides read TGCAGCGTTGATGACAGCACTGAAGCTTTCTTT.

This clonotype was counted ten times or more. This chain uses TRBV20-1 with TRBJ2-1; D assignment may be TRBD1 or TRBD2 (6 bases each). V lost 3 bases, J lost 3 bases, and 18 bases lay in between. From germline, CDR1 is DFQATT and CDR2 SNEGSKA (reference sequence). The CDR3 is 16 amino acids. The CDR3 loop reads CSASSPGAGLYNEQFF. The CDR3 nucleotides are TGCAGTGCTAGTAGTCCGGGGGCGGGACTCTACAATGAGCAGTTCTTC.

This clonotype was counted a few times. The chain combines TRBV20-1 with TRBJ1-2, with TRBD1 matching 9 bases. The CDR3 sequence is 17 residues long. V gave up 0 bases and J gave up 5 bases; unmatched junction bases: 13. The germline V gene has CDR1 DFQATT and CDR2 SNEGSKA (reference sequence). The CDR3 DNA reads TGCAGTGCTAGAGAAGAGGGTGACAGGGGGTATAGGTATGGCTACACCTTC. It specifies CSAREEGDRGYRYGYTF.

This clonotype was picked up many times. The J gene is TRBJ2-2, the V gene TRBV29-1, with 13 bases identical to TRBD2. The CDR3 has 18 residues. Germline loops: CDR1 SQVTM, CDR2 ANQGSEA. V lost 5 bases, J lost 6 bases, and 15 bases stayed unmatched. DNA for the CDR3: TGCAGCGTTCCCCGACTAGCGGGGGGCACGCCTGTCTCCGGGGAGCTGTTTTTT. Protein: CSVPRLAGGTPVSGELFF.

The chain employs TRBV12-3 or TRBV12-4 and TRBJ2-2, with 7 bases aligning to TRBD1. The V gene end was trimmed by 10 bases and the J gene end by 4 bases; junction bases not matched to a gene: 12. This CDR3 region has 15 residues. DNA of the CDR3: TGTGCCACTCGCCCGGGACAGACTCCCACCGGGGAGCTGTTTTTT. Its protein is CATRPGQTPTGELFF.

This clonotype was observed a few times. This rearrangement joins TRBV24-1 to TRBJ1-2; D gene ambiguous. The V and J ends lost 5 bases and 8 bases respectively, with 17 bases between them. CDR3 length equals 14 residues. Germline V lookup: CDR1 KGHDR, CDR2 SFDVKD. In DNA, the CDR3 is TGTGCCACCAGTGCCCCGGGCCCAGTAGGAGGCTACACCTTC. Translated, it gives CATSAPGPVGGYTF.

The chain recombines TRBV12-3 or TRBV12-4 with TRBJ2-3, with D perhaps being TRBD1 or TRBD2 (5 bases each). The CDR3 is 14 residues long. The germline V and J ends were trimmed by 6 bases and 4 bases, with 14 bases remaining between them. The CDR3 protein is CASRDTNSADTQYF. In nucleotides, the CDR3 is TGTGCCAGCAGGGACACCAATAGCGCAGATACGCAGTATTTT.

This chain uses TRBV7-2 with TRBJ1-1; no clear D. The length of the CDR3 is 14 residues. Trimming removed 4 bases from V and 2 bases from J, with 11 bases in between. CDR1 and CDR2 from the germline V gene are SGHTA and FQGNSA. CDR3 loop: CASSSLIINTEAFF. DNA for the CDR3: TGTGCCAGCAGCTCCCTAATTATCAACACTGAAGCTTTCTTT.

This clonotype has only a few counts. One end of the junction fails to match germline, which may point to a read error. The rearrangement links TRBV20-1 to TRBJ2-1; the D gene could be TRBD1 or TRBD2 (5 bases each). Per the germline V gene, CDR1 is DFQATT and CDR2 is SNEGSKA (reference sequence). The CDR3 spans 15 residues. The CDR3 reads CSATTGSGLYIEQFF. In DNA form, the CDR3 reads TGCAGTGCTACCACCGGGTCGGGGCTGTACATTGAGCAGTTCTTC.

This clonotype showed up many times. The V and J genes are TRBV7-9 and TRBJ2-1; 10 bases are shared with TRBD2. Germline V gene lookup returns CDR1 SEHNR and CDR2 FQNEAQ (reference sequence). With V trimmed by 2 bases and J by 8 bases, 12 bases remained unmatched. The length of the CDR3 is 17 residues. In DNA, the CDR3 is TGTGCCAGCAGCTTATCGATTAGCGGGGGGCCGGACGATGAGCAGTTCTTC. The encoded protein is CASSLSISGGPDDEQFF.

At least ten counts were recorded for this clonotype. J is TRBJ1-1 and V is TRBV27; TRBD1 might be the D (6 bases). V lost 5 bases, J lost 0 bases, and 16 bases lay in between. This CDR3 comprises 16 residues. Germline V gene lookup returns CDR1 MNHEY and CDR2 SMNVEV (reference sequence). This CDR3 is CASSPEPTGMNTEAFF. DNA of the CDR3: TGTGCCAGCAGTCCCGAACCGACAGGAATGAACACTGAAGCTTTCTTT.

With respect to this clonotype: This clone may be a read error of a much larger clone one base away. This chain connects TRBV29-1 to TRBJ2-5, with D unresolved. V dropped 1 base and J dropped 1 base, with 7 bases sitting between them. Per the germline V gene, CDR1 is SQVTM and CDR2 is ANQGSEA. CDR3 length: 13 amino acids. The CDR3, as DNA: TGCAGCGTTGAAGGGAAAGGCCAAGAGACCCAGTACTTC. The encoded protein is CSVEGKGQETQYF.

This clonotype was counted only a few times. This chain uses TRBV9 with TRBJ1-1; TRBD1 might be the D (5 bases). The CDR3 extends over 16 amino acids. Germline-derived CDR1 and CDR2 are SGDLS and YYNGEE. The V end was cut by 0 bases, the J end by 3 bases, with 15 bases between. CDR3 coding DNA: TGTGCCAGCAGCGTAGAGGGAGGGACCGGGTACACTGAAGCTTTCTTT. Amino acids: CASSVEGGTGYTEAFF.

The CDR3 nucleotides are TGCGCCAGCAGCTTGGAGGTGGGGGTTCGGGCCTACGAGCAGTACTTC. This translates into CASSLEVGVRAYEQYF. The V call is TRBV5-1, the J call TRBJ2-7, with D perhaps matching TRBD1 or TRBD2 (5 bases each). CDR1 SGHRS and CDR2 YFSETQ come from the germline V gene. Trimming pared 0 bases from V and 2 bases from J, leaving 15 bases between. This CDR3 comprises 16 residues.